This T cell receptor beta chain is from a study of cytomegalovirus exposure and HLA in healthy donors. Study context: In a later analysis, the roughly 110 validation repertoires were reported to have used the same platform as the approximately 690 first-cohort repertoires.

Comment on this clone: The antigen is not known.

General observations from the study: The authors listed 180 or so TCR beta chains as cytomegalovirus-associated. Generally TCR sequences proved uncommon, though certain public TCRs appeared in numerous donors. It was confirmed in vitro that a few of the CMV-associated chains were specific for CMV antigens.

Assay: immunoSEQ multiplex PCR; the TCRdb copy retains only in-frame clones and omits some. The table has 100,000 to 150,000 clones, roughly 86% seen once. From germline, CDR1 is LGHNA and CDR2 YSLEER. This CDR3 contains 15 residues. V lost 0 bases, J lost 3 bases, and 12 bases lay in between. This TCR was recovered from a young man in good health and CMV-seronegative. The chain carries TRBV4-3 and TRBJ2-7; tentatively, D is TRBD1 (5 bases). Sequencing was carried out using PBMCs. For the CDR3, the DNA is TGCGCCAGCAGCCAAGATCGCGGCAGGGTCTACGAGCAGTACTTC. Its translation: CASSQDRGRVYEQYF.